The entry that follows covers one TCR beta chain sequence. Authors' processing steps: Researchers report that nucleated cell counts were estimated from reference gene primer amplification. TCRdb's copy holds only in-frame clones and misses some; the assay was immunoSEQ multiplex PCR. V, J and clone size derive from that table, while D and trimming were established from the DNA sequence. This repertoire shows roughly 98,000 clones, around 82% found once; its top ten account for approximately 11%. These data are taken from a study of blood T cell repertoires in COVID-19. CDR1 and CDR2 (germline): SGHTA, FQGTGA. The junction had 9 bases not matched to a gene; V was cut back by 4 bases and J by 3 bases. The CDR3 is 16 amino acids.

This sequence joins TRBV7-3 and TRBJ2-3; 8 bases map to TRBD2. The source of this sequence is a man in his 70s with active or convalescent COVID-19. The sample consisted of peripheral blood. As DNA, the CDR3 is TGTGCCAGCAGCTCCTTCACGGGGGGGAGGACAGATACGCAGTATTTT. This gives the protein CASSSFTGGRTDTQYF.